These 24 T cell receptor beta chains share one sample of origin, sequenced in a study of blood T cell repertoires in COVID-19. Here immunoSEQ multiplex PCR was the method, and the copy in TCRdb shows in-frame clones only, minus some. The profile shows about 150,000 clones, approximately 80% of them singletons. The sequenced material came from PBMCs or T cells enriched from blood (not recorded which). The receptors were gathered from an older man who had been exposed to COVID-19.

This chain connects TRBV9 to TRBJ1-3, with 7 bases fitting TRBD1. The CDR3 has 15 residues. The germline V gene encodes CDR1 SGDLS and CDR2 YYNGEE. The V and J ends lost 3 bases and 2 bases, in that order; junction bases with no gene match: 5. The chain's CDR3 is CASSGQGTAGNTIYF. In DNA, the CDR3 is TGTGCCAGCAGCGGACAGGGTACGGCTGGAAACACCATATATTTT.

The chain couples TRBV5-8 to TRBJ1-3; maybe TRBD1 (5 bases). The V and J ends lost 0 bases and 5 bases respectively, with 9 bases between them. Germline V lookup: CDR1 SGHTS, CDR2 YDEGEE. The CDR3 is 14 amino acids. The chain's CDR3 is CASSLVPGRNTIYF. In nucleotides, the CDR3 is TGTGCCAGCAGCTTGGTGCCAGGGAGAAACACCATATATTTT.

J is TRBJ2-1 and V is TRBV10-3, with D tentatively TRBD2 (5 bases). Per germline, CDR1 ENHRY and CDR2 SYGVKD. There are 18 residues in the CDR3. V was pared by 3 bases and J by 8 bases, with 26 bases between. CDR3 residues: CAISEETRTGRITDEQFF. CDR3 sequence (DNA): TGTGCCATCAGTGAAGAAACTAGGACCGGACGGATTACCGATGAGCAGTTCTTC.

The gene calls are TRBV18 and TRBJ2-4; D is possibly TRBD1 (5 bases). Trimming cost V 6 bases and J 7 bases, with 19 bases left between them. The CDR3 is made up of 15 amino acids. Per germline, CDR1 KGHSH and CDR2 LQKENI. CDR3 in amino acids: CASSTTIGSGNIQYF. CDR3 DNA: TGTGCCAGCTCCACCACGATAGGTTCAGGGAACATTCAGTACTTC.

J is TRBJ2-3 and V is TRBV19; 7 bases map to TRBD2. Trimming removed 1 base from V and 3 bases from J; junction bases left unmatched: 7. The CDR3 covers 16 residues. Germline V gene sequence: CDR1 LNHDA, CDR2 SQIVND (reference sequence). The CDR3 sequence is CASSIGSGVLTDTQYF. The CDR3 coding sequence is TGTGCCAGTAGTATAGGGAGCGGGGTTCTGACAGATACGCAGTATTTT.

The V gene is TRBV19, the J gene TRBJ1-5, with D possibly matching TRBD1 (5 bases). Germline CDR1 reads LNHDA; CDR2 reads SQIVND (reference sequence). CDR3 size: 18 residues. The germline V and J ends were trimmed by 4 bases and 1 base, with 20 bases remaining between them. The CDR3 spells CASSTGPLTIVSNQPQHF. In nucleotides, the CDR3 is TGTGCCAGTAGTACAGGGCCATTAACAATCGTCAGCAATCAGCCCCAGCATTTT.

CDR3 coding DNA: TGTGCCAGCAGCTCCTGGGACAGGTCTACCTCTGGGGCCAACGTCCTGACTTTC. Residues: CASSSWDRSTSGANVLTF. The chain joins TRBV7-8 to TRBJ2-6, with 8 bases lining up with TRBD1. The V gene's germline CDR1 is SGHVS and CDR2 FQNEAQ. The CDR3 runs 18 residues. V was clipped by 4 bases and J by 0 bases; unmatched bases: 8.

This clone appeared once. The chain employs TRBV27 and TRBJ1-2; TRBD1 is a possible D gene (6 bases). V dropped 5 bases and J dropped 3 bases, with 10 bases sitting between them. The CDR3 is made up of 13 amino acids. The germline CDR1 and CDR2 sequences are MNHEY and SMNVEV (reference sequence). CDR3 sequence reads: CASSPWTDYGYTF. In DNA, the CDR3 is TGTGCCAGCAGTCCCTGGACAGACTATGGCTACACCTTC.

This clone was seen once. The chain combines TRBV28 with TRBJ2-1; a possible D gene is TRBD2 (5 bases). Trimming left V 3 bases short and J 4 bases short, with 13 bases between. The CDR3 runs to 15 residues. CDR1 is MDHEN, CDR2 SYDVKM, per germline. This chain's CDR3 is CASSLSKRRYNEQFF. CDR3 in DNA: TGTGCCAGCAGTTTGTCCAAGCGGAGATACAATGAGCAGTTCTTC. The complete variable domain, with remaining parts taken from reference TRBV28 and TRBJ2-1, reads DVKVTQSSRYLVKRTGEKVFLECVQDMDHENMFWYRQDPGLGLRLIYFSYDVKMKEKGDIPEGYSVSREKKERFSLILESASTNQTSMYLCASSLSKRRYNEQFFGPGTRLTVL.

The rearrangement joins TRBV7-8 to TRBJ1-1; tentative D call: TRBD1 (5 bases). The germline CDR1 and CDR2 sequences are SGHVS and FQNEAQ. The CDR3 spans 18 residues. The ends were cut back, 2 bases at V and 0 bases at J, with 19 bases in the middle. Here the CDR3 reads CASSLRGGINTVNTEAFF. The CDR3 DNA is TGTGCCAGCAGCTTAAGGGGAGGGATAAACACGGTGAACACTGAAGCTTTCTTT.

The rearrangement links TRBV7-2 to TRBJ1-5; no clear D. This CDR3 is built from 14 residues. CDR1 is SGHTA and CDR2 is FQGNSA in the germline V gene. V lost 1 base, J lost 2 bases, and 6 bases lay in between. The CDR3 nucleotides are TGTGCCAGCAGCTTAGTAGCTGGCAATCAGCCCCAGCATTTT. It specifies CASSLVAGNQPQHF.

The chain is built from TRBV7-2 and TRBJ2-7, with 8 bases matching TRBD1. V trimming: 1 base; J trimming: 13 bases; junction bases outside the gene matches: 9. Per germline, CDR1 SGHTA and CDR2 FQGNSA. The CDR3 has 13 amino acids. CDR3: CASSLVMGQALYF. In DNA form, the CDR3 reads TGTGCCAGCAGCTTAGTCATGGGACAGGCCTTATACTTC.

The chain combines TRBV2 with TRBJ2-7, with 7 bases aligning to TRBD1. V shed 8 bases, J shed 6 bases, and the junction held 13 bases outside the gene matches. CDR1 and CDR2 (germline): SNHLY, FYNNEI. The CDR3 runs 14 residues. The CDR3: CASAQEQGIFEQYF. In nucleotides, the CDR3 is TGTGCCAGCGCCCAGGAACAGGGGATTTTCGAGCAGTACTTC.

This clone appeared once. The chain carries TRBV5-4 and TRBJ2-1; 7 bases are shared with TRBD1. Trimming cost V 3 bases and J 13 bases; bases outside gene matches: 7. This CDR3 has 12 residues. In germline, CDR1 is SGHNT, CDR2 YYREEE (reference sequence). The CDR3 loop is CASSSPGQNQFF. CDR3 sequence (DNA): TGTGCCAGCAGCTCGCCGGGACAGAACCAGTTCTTC.

V usage is TRBV24-1 and J usage is TRBJ2-3; D is perhaps TRBD1 (6 bases). V gave up 4 bases and J gave up 2 bases, with 9 bases separating them. The length of the CDR3 is 14 residues. Germline-derived CDR1 and CDR2 are KGHDR and SFDVKD. CDR3 loop: CATSETGATDTQYF. The CDR3 DNA reads as TGTGCCACCAGTGAGACAGGCGCCACAGATACGCAGTATTTT.

V and J are TRBV11-2 and TRBJ2-3, with TRBD2 matching over 11 bases. This CDR3 is 16 amino acids long. Per the germline V gene, CDR1 is SGHAT and CDR2 is FQNNGV. V trimming: 1 base; J trimming: 3 bases; junction bases outside the gene matches: 3. CDR3 protein: CASSLALAGATDTQYF. The CDR3 nucleotides are TGTGCCAGCAGCTTAGCACTAGCGGGAGCGACAGATACGCAGTATTTT.

This rearrangement joins TRBV11-2 to TRBJ2-4, with 7 bases identical to TRBD2. The CDR3 totals 16 residues. Germline values: CDR1 SGHAT, CDR2 FQNNGV. The V gene end was trimmed by 3 bases and the J gene end by 4 bases; junction bases not matched to a gene: 9. The CDR3 is CASSLGRGLEKNIQYF. The CDR3 DNA is TGTGCCAGCAGCTTGGGGAGGGGACTTGAGAAAAACATTCAGTACTTC. Filled out from reference TRBV11-2 and TRBJ2-4, the complete variable domain reads EAGVAQSPRYKIIEKRQSVAFWCNPISGHATLYWYQQILGQGPKLLIQFQNNGVVDDSQLPKDRFSAERLKGVDSTLKIQPAKLEDSAVYLCASSLGRGLEKNIQYFGAGTRLSVL.

The V call is TRBV10-1, the J call TRBJ2-7; 7 bases line up with TRBD1. The trim removed 5 bases at V and 7 bases at J, leaving 8 bases unmatched. Germline-derived CDR1 and CDR2 are WNHNN and SYGVQD (reference sequence). The CDR3 is 13 amino acids. The CDR3 is CASSPQGVLEQYF. Written as DNA, the CDR3 is TGCGCCAGCAGTCCCCAGGGGGTCTTGGAGCAGTACTTC.

In this sample, this clone turned up once. The chain recombines TRBV28 with TRBJ2-1, with TRBD2 identical over 11 bases. V lost 2 bases and J lost 3; bases outside the gene matches: 3. Germline V gene sequence: CDR1 MDHEN, CDR2 SYDVKM. This CDR3 spans 16 amino acids. This CDR3 is CASSLGSGGVYNEQFF. The DNA for the CDR3 is TGTGCCAGCAGTTTAGGTAGCGGGGGGGTCTACAATGAGCAGTTCTTC.

Note on this clone: At the DNA level, this CDR3 is encoded by other sequences in the same sample as well. This sequence joins TRBV18 and TRBJ2-1, with 9 bases matching TRBD1. The CDR3 consists of 17 residues. Germline CDR1 is KGHSH and CDR2 is LQKENI. Unmatched junction bases numbered 10, after V lost 6 bases and J lost 1 base. The CDR3 nucleotides are TGTGCCAGCTCTCCGGGACAGGGCTTGAATTCCTACAATGAGCAGTTCTTC. It codes for CASSPGQGLNSYNEQFF.

The CDR3: CASSLSGRAEQYF. CDR3 coding DNA: TGTGCCAGCAGCTTATCGGGAAGGGCCGAGCAGTACTTC. The chain is built from TRBV7-3 and TRBJ2-7; TRBD2 is a possible D gene (5 bases). This CDR3 has 13 amino acids. From germline, CDR1 is SGHTA and CDR2 FQGTGA. V lost 2 bases to trimming and J lost 6 bases, with 11 bases between them. The complete variable domain, with remaining parts taken from reference TRBV7-3 and TRBJ2-7, reads GAGVSQTPSNKVTEKGKYVELRCDPISGHTALYWYRQSLGQGPEFLIYFQGTGAADDSGLPNDRFFAVRPEGSVSTLKIQRTERGDSAVYLCASSLSGRAEQYFGPGTRLTVT.

The rearrangement uses TRBV5-4 and TRBJ2-3, with 7 bases lining up with TRBD1. CDR3 length: 15 amino acids. Germline V CDR1 and CDR2: SGHNT, YYREEE (reference sequence). V lost 2 bases to trimming and J lost 4 bases; unmatched junction nucleotides: 7. CDR3 DNA sequence: TGTGCCAGCAGCTTAATAGGGGGCGCCTCAGATACGCAGTATTTT. It is translated as CASSLIGGASDTQYF.

This clone was seen only once. This chain joins TRBV7-2 and TRBJ1-2, with a weak D call TRBD1 (6 bases). V was pared by 5 bases and J by 6 bases, with 7 bases between. CDR1 is SGHTA and CDR2 is FQGNSA in the germline V gene. The CDR3 covers 11 residues. CDR3 coding DNA: TGTGCCAGCAGCAACAGGGATGGCTACACCTTC. As protein: CASSNRDGYTF.

The chain links TRBV21-1 to TRBJ1-2. TRBV21-1 is a pseudogene segment. CDR3 length equals 13 residues. The CDR3, as DNA: TGTGCCAGCAGTCGAAAGGAGCAGTTCGTAAACACCTTC. It codes for CASSRKEQFVNTF.